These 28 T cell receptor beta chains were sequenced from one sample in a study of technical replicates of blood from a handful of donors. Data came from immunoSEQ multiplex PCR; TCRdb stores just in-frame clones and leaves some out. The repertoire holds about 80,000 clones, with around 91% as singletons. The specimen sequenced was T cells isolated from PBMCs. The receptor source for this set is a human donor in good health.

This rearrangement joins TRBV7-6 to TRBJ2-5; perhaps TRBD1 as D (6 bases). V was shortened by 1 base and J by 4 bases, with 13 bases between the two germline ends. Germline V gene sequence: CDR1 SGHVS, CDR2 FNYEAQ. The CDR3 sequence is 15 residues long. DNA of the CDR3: TGTGCCAGCAGCTTAGGAACAGGGCCGGGAGAGACCCAGTACTTC. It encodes CASSLGTGPGETQYF. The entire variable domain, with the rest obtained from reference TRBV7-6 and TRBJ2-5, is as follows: GAGVSQSPRYKVTKRGQDVALRCDPISGHVSLYWYRQALGQGPEFLTYFNYEAQQDKSGLPNDRFSAERPEGSISTLTIQRTEQRDSAMYRCASSLGTGPGETQYFGPGTRLLVL.

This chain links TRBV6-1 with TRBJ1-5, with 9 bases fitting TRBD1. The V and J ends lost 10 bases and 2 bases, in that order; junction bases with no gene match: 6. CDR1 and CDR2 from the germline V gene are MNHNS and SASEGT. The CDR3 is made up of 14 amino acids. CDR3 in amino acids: CATDRGLGNQPQHF. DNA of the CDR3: TGTGCCACCGACAGGGGGTTGGGCAATCAGCCCCAGCATTTT.

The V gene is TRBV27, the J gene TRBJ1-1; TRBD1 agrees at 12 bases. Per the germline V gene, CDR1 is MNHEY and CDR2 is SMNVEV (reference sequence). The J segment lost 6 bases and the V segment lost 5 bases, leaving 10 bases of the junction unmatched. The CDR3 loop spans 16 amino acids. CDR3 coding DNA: TGTGCCAGCAGTCCCGTTATACGGGACAGGGGGCCTGAAGCTTTCTTT. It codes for CASSPVIRDRGPEAFF.

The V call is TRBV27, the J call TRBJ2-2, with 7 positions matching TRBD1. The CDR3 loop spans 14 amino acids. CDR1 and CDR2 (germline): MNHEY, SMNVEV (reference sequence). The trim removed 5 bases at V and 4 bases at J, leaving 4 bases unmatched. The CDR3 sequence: CASSPTGVTGELFF. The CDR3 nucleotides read TGTGCCAGCAGTCCTACAGGGGTCACCGGGGAGCTGTTTTTT.

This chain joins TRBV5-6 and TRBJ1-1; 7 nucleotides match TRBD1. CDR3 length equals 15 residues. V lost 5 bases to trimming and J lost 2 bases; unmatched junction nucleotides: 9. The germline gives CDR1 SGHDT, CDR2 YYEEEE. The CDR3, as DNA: TGTGCCAGCAGAACTGCCGGGACAGTTAACACTGAAGCTTTCTTT. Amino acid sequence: CASRTAGTVNTEAFF.

CDR3 amino acids: CSGSLGTKGNEQFF. The CDR3 DNA sequence: TGCAGCGGATCTCTCGGGACTAAGGGGAATGAGCAGTTCTTC. The chain joins TRBV29-1 to TRBJ2-1; 7 nucleotides agree with TRBD2. V shed 7 bases and J 7 bases; nucleotides not matched to a gene: 13. CDR3 size: 14 residues. The germline gives CDR1 SQVTM, CDR2 ANQGSEA.

CDR3 coding DNA: TGTGCCAGCAGTGAAGCGCTTAAGGGGTCGGCTGGCTACACCTTC. This gives the protein CASSEALKGSAGYTF. This sequence joins TRBV2 and TRBJ1-2; TRBD1 is a possible D gene (5 bases). CDR3 length: 15 amino acids. Germline V gene lookup returns CDR1 SNHLY and CDR2 FYNNEI. Deletions cut 0 bases from V and 7 bases from J, with 15 bases between.

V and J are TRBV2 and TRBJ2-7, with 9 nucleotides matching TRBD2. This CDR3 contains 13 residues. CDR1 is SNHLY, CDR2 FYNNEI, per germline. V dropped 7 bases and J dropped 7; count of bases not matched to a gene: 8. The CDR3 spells CASTGTSLLEQYF. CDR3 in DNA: TGTGCCAGCACCGGGACTAGCTTACTTGAGCAGTACTTC.

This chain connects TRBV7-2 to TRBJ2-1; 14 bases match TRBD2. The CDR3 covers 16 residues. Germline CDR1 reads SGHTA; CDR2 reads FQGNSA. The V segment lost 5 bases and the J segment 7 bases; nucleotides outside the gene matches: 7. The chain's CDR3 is CASSLGLAGDGNEQFF. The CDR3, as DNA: TGTGCCAGCAGCCTGGGACTAGCGGGAGATGGGAATGAGCAGTTCTTC.

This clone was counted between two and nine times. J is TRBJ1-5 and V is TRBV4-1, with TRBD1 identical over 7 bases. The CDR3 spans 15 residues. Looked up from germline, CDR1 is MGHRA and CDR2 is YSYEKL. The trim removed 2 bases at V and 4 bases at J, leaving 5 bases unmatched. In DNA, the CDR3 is TGCGCCAGCAGCCAACCCGGGACAGATAATCAGCCCCAGCATTTT. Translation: CASSQPGTDNQPQHF.

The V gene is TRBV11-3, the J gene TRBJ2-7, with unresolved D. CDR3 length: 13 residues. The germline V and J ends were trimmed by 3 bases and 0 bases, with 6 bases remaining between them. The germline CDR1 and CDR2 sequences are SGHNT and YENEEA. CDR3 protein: CASSFTVSYEQYF. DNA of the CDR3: TGTGCCAGCAGCTTCACGGTCTCCTACGAGCAGTACTTC.

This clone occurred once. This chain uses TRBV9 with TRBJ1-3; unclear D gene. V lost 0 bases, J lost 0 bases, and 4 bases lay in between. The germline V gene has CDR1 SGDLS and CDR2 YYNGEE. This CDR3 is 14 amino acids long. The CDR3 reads CASSVAVSGNTIYF. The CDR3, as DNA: TGTGCCAGCAGCGTAGCAGTCTCTGGAAACACCATATATTTT.

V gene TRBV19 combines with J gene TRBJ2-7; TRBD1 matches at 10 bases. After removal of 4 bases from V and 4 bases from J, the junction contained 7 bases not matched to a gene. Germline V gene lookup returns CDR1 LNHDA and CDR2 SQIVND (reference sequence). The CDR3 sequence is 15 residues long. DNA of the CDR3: TGTGCCAGTAGTAGATGGACAGGGGGACCTTACGAGCAGTACTTC. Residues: CASSRWTGGPYEQYF.

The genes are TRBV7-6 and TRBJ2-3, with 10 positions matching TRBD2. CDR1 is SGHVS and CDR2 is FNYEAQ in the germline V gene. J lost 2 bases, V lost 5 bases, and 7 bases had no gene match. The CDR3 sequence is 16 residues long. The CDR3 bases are TGTGCCAGCAGCCCGATCGGACTAGCGGTCACAGATACGCAGTATTTT. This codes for CASSPIGLAVTDTQYF.

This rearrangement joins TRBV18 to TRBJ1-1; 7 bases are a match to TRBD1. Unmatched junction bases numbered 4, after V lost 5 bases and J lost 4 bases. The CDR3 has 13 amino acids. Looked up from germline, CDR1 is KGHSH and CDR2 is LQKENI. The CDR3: CASSSQGGTEAFF. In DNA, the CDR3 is TGTGCCAGCTCATCTCAGGGGGGCACTGAAGCTTTCTTT.

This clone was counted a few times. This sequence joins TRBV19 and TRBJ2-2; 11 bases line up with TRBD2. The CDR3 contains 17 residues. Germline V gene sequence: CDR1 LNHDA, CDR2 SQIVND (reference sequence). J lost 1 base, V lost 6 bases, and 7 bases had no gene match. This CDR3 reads CASRGASGRWNTGELFF. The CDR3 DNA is TGTGCCAGTAGGGGGGCTAGCGGGAGGTGGAACACCGGGGAGCTGTTTTTT. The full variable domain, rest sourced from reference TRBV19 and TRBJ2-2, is DGGITQSPKYLFRKEGQNVTLSCEQNLNHDAMYWYRQDPGQGLRLIYYSQIVNDFQKGDIAEGYSVSREKKESFPLTVTSAQKNPTAFYLCASRGASGRWNTGELFFGEGSRLTVL.

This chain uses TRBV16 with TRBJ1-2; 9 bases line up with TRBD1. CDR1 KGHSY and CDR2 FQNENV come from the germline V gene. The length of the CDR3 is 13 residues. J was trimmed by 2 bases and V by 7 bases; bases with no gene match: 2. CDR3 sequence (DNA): TGTGCCAGCACCGGGACAGGGAACTATGGCTACACCTTC. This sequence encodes CASTGTGNYGYTF.

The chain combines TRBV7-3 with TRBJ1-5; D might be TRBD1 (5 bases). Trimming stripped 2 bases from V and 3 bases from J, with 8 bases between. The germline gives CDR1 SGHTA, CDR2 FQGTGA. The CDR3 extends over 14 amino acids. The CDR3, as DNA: TGTGCCAGCAGCTTATCAGGGCCCAATCAGCCCCAGCATTTT. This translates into CASSLSGPNQPQHF.

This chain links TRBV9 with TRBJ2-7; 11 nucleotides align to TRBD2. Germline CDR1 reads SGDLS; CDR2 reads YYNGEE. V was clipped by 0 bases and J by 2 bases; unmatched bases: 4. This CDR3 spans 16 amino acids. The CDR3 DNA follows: TGTGCCAGCAGCGTAGCCCTAGCGGGAGGTACCTACGAGCAGTACTTC. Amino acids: CASSVALAGGTYEQYF.

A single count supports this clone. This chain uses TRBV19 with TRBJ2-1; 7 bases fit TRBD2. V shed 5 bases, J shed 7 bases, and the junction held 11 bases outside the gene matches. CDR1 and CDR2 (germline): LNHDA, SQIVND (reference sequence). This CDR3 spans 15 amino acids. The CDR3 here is CASSREGLDINEQFF. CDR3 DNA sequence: TGTGCCAGTAGTCGTGAAGGACTAGATATAAATGAGCAGTTCTTC.

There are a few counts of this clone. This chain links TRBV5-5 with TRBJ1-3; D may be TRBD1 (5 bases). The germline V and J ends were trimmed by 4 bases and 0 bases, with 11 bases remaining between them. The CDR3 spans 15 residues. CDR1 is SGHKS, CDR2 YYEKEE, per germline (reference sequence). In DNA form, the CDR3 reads TGTGCCAGCAGCCCAACAGGCCTCTCTGGAAACACCATATATTTT. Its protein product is CASSPTGLSGNTIYF.

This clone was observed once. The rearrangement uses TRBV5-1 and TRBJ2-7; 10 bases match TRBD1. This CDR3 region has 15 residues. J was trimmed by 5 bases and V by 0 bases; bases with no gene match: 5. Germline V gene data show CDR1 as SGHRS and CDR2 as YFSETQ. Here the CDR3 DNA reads TGCGCCAGCAGCTTGGGGACAGGGGGGGGTGACGAGCAGTACTTC. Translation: CASSLGTGGGDEQYF.

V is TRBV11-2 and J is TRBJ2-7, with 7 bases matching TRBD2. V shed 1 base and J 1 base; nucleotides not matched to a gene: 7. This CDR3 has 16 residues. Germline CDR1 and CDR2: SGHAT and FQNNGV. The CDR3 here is CASSLVAGAGSYEQYF. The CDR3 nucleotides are TGTGCCAGCAGCTTAGTTGCCGGAGCGGGATCCTACGAGCAGTACTTC. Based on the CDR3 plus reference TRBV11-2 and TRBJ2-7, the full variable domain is EAGVAQSPRYKIIEKRQSVAFWCNPISGHATLYWYQQILGQGPKLLIQFQNNGVVDDSQLPKDRFSAERLKGVDSTLKIQPAKLEDSAVYLCASSLVAGAGSYEQYFGPGTRLTVT.

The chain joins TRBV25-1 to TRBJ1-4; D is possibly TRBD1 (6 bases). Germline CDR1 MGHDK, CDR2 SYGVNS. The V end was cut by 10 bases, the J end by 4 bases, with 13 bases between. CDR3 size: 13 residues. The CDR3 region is CATTGQLNEKLFF. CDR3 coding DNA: TGTGCCACCACAGGGCAGCTTAATGAAAAACTGTTTTTT.

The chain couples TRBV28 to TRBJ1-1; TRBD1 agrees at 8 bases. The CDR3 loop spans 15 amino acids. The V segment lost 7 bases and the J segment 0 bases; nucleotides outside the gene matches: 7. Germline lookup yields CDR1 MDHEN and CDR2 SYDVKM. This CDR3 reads CASNRPGGLNTEAFF. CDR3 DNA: TGTGCCAGCAATCGTCCAGGGGGCTTGAACACTGAAGCTTTCTTT.

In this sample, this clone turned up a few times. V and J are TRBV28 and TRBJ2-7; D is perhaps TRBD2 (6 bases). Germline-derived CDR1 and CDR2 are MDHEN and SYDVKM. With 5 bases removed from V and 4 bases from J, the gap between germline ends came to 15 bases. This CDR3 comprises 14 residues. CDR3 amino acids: CASSQPGTVYEQYF. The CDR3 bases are TGTGCCAGCAGTCAGCCGGGGACTGTTTACGAGCAGTACTTC.

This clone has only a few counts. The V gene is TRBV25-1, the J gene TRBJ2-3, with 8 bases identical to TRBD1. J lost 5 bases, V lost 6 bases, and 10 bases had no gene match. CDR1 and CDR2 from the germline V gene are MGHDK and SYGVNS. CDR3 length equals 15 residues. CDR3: CASRARTGLGDTQYF. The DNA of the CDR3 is TGTGCCAGCAGAGCTAGGACAGGGTTGGGAGATACGCAGTATTTT.

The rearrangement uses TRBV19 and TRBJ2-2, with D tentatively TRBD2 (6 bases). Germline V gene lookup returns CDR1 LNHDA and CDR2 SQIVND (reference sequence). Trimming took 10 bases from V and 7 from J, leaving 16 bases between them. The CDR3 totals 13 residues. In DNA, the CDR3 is TGTGCCACCCTATCGGGGGTAGGCGGGGAGCTGTTTTTT. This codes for CATLSGVGGELFF.